This T cell receptor (beta chain) was observed in a study of blood T cells in healthy people across ages. The germline CDR1 and CDR2 sequences are LNHNV and YYDKDF (reference sequence). This CDR3 spans 17 amino acids. Losses at the gene ends were 5 bases for V and 2 bases for J; bases not matched to a gene: 8. A sample-barcoded 5' primer and a J-beta primer mix were used in a second PCR of about 7 to 12 cycles. Unique molecular identifiers of 12 random nucleotides labeled each cDNA. TCRdb reprocessed the 5' RACE reads with MiXCR, giving one entry per CDR3 protein. The repertoire consists of 750,000 to 950,000 distinct CDR3 sequences, with 40% to 65% occurring once and the leading ten covering approximately 41%.

The chain recombines TRBV15 with TRBJ2-2; TRBD2 aligns across 10 bases. This clonotype was sampled from an elderly man in good health. The specimen was blood. The CDR3 sequence is CATSWRRLAGNTGELFF. CDR3 nucleotide sequence: TGTGCCACCAGCTGGCGTCGACTAGCGGGTAACACCGGGGAGCTGTTTTTT.